This TCR beta chain stems from a study of T-cell reconstitution after alpha-beta-depleted transplantation in children. The length of the CDR3 is 14 residues. Trimming removed 3 bases from V and 2 bases from J; junction bases left unmatched: 4. Germline V gene lookup returns CDR1 SGHRS and CDR2 YFSETQ. This clonotype turned up a few times. Using unique molecular identifiers, the investigators prepared the TCRbeta library. Each CDR3 protein gets one entry after TCRdb re-called the PCR reads with MiXCR. The table shows 200,000 to 250,000 distinct CDR3 sequences, with around 9.7% occurring only once. Sequences were derived from PBMCs from the stem cell graft donor, sampled from the stem cell graft. The origin of this receptor is a human donor who donated a stem cell graft to a child with SCID. The chain combines TRBV5-1 with TRBJ2-7, with 8 positions matching TRBD1. The DNA for the CDR3 is TGCGCCAGCAGCTACGGGACAGGTCCCTACGAGCAGTACTTC. Encoded protein: CASSYGTGPYEQYF.